This T cell receptor beta chain originates from a study of CXCR3-negative and CXCR3-positive naive CD8 T cells. Study findings and constraints: Similar TRBV-TRBJ gene usage was seen in naive CXCR3-negative and CXCR3-positive cells, but not in memory cells. Naive subsets displayed similar surface CD5, and TCR strength was inferred from TRB CDR3 properties. Memory CD8+ cells had much lower diversity, and both naive subsets had comparably high diversity.

The authors made the TRB cDNA libraries by 5' RACE using UMI labels. TCRdb re-called the 5' RACE reads and catalogs CDR3 proteins one per entry, DNA excluded. The sample holds 100,000 to 150,000 distinct CDR3 sequences. Naive CD8+ T cells showed a CD45RO-CCR7+CD27+CD95- phenotype. The CDR3 spans 17 residues. Worth noting for this clonotype: Its antigen is unidentified.

This chain connects TRBV12-3 or TRBV12-4 to TRBJ2-6; TCRdb indicates TRBD1, and absent DNA this call remains unverified. This receptor was obtained from a human donor in good health. Some clones in this sample may be carry-over from other donors' samples. Sequences were obtained from naive CXCR3- CD8+ T cells from blood. As for subset: CD45RO-CCR7+CD27+CD95- naive CD8+ T cells lacking CXCR3 (TNR3-). The CDR3 protein is CASSLRDIGSGANVLTF.